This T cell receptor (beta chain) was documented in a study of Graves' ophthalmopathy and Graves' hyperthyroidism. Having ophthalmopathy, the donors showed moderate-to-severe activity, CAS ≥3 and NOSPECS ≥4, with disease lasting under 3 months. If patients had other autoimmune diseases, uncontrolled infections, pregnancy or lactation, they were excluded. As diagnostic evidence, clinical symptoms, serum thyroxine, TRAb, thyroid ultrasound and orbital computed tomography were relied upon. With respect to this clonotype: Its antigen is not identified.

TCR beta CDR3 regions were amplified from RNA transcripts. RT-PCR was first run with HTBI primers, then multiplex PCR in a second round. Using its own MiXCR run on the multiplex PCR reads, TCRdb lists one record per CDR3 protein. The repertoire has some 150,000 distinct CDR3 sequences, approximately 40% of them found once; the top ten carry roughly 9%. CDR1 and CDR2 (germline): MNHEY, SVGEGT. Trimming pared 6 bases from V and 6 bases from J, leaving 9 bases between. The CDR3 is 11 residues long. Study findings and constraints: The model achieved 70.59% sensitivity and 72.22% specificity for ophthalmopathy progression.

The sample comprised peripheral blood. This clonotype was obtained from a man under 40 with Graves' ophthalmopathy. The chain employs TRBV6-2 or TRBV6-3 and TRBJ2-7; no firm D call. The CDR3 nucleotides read TGTGCCAGCAGCAACACTCGCGAGCAGTACTTC. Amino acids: CASSNTREQYF.